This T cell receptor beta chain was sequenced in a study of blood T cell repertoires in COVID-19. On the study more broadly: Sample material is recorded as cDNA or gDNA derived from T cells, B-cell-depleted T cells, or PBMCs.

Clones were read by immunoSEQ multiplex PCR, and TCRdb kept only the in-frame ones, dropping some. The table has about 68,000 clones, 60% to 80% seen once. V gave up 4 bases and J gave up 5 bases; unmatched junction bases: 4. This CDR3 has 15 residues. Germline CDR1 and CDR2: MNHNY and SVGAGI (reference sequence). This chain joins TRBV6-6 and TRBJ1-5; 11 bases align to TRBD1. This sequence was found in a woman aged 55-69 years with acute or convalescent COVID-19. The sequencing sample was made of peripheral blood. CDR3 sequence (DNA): TGTGCCAGCAGTTCGGGGACAGGGGGATATCAGCCCCAGCATTTT. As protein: CASSSGTGGYQPQHF.